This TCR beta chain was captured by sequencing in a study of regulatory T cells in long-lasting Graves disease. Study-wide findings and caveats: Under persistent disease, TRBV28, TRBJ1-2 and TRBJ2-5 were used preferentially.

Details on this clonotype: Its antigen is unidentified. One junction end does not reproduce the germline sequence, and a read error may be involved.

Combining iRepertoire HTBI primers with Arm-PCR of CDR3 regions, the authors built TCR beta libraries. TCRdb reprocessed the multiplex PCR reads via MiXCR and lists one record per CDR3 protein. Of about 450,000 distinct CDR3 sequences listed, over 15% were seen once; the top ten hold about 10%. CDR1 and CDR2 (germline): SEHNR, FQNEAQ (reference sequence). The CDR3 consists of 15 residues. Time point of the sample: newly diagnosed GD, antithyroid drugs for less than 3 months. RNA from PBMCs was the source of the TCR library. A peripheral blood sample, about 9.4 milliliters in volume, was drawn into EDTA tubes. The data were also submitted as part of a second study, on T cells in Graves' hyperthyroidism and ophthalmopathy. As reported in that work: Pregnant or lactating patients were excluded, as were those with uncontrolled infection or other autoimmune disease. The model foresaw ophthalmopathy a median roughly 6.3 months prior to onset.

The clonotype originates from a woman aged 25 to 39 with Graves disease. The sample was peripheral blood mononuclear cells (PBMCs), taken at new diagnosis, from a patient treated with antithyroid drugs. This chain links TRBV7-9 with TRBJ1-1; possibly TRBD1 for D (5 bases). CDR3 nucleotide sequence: TGTGCCAGCAGCTTAGGGGGGGGATCGAACACTGGAGCTTTCTTT. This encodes CASSLGGGSNTGAFF.